A selection of T cell receptor beta chains follows, all from one sample in a study of blood T cells in healthy people across ages. TCRdb passed the 5' RACE reads through MiXCR, listing each CDR3 protein once. The table records about 680,000 distinct CDR3 sequences, approximately 49% of them present only once. The sample was blood. The source is a woman between 55 and 75 years old in good health. Each CDR3 is given with its conserved first and last residue. A D gene is named only where the DNA matches it firmly. Part of the rows lack a size; the others show once, few, many or a class for expanded clones.

DNA	CDR3	size	J	V	D
TGTGCCAGCAGCGTAGCTCCCCGCTCCAGCTATGGCTACACCTTC	CASSVAPRSSYGYTF	-	TRBJ1-2	TRBV9	-
TGTGCCAGCAGCCCACAGGGGGCTGGTGAAAAACTGTTTTTT	CASSPQGAGEKLFF	-	TRBJ1-4	TRBV12-3/TRBV12-4	TRBD1
TGTGCCAGCACCCCCGGGACAGGGGCTGAAGAACTGTTTTTT	CASTPGTGAEELFF	few	TRBJ1-4	TRBV28	TRBD1
TGTGCCAGCAGCTCATCAGGGGAGGGGGGAAAACTGTTTTTT	CASSSSGEGGKLFF	-	TRBJ1-4	TRBV7-2	-
TGTGCCAGCAGCCAACTCCCGGGACAAGGCACAGATACGCAGTATTTT	CASSQLPGQGTDTQYF	-	TRBJ2-3	TRBV14	-
TGTGCCAGCAGGGAGGCGGGAGACCACTACGAGCAGTACTTC	CASREAGDHYEQYF	-	TRBJ2-7	TRBV12-3/TRBV12-4	TRBD2
TGTGCCAGCCGTAAAGCGGGAGGCTATGAGCAGTTCTTC	CASRKAGGYEQFF	once	TRBJ2-1	TRBV12-1	-
TGCGCCAGCAGCTTCGTCACTAGCGGGACCTACGAGCAGTACTTC	CASSFVTSGTYEQYF	-	TRBJ2-7	TRBV5-1	TRBD2
TGCGCCAGCAGCGATCGCTCCGGGTTTTTGTACAATGAGCAGTTCTTC	CASSDRSGFLYNEQFF	few	TRBJ2-1	TRBV5-1	-
TGTGCCAGCAGCCCAACACTGACAGGGTACAAGCAGTTCTTC	CASSPTLTGYKQFF	-	TRBJ2-1	TRBV14	TRBD1
TGTGCCAGCAGCCAAGAAGGGGCGGACAGGGGACCCGTAAATGAAAAACTGTTTTTT	CASSQEGADRGPVNEKLFF	few	TRBJ1-4	TRBV3-1	TRBD1
TGTGCCAGCAGACCCGGGACAGCTAACTATGGCTACACCTTC	CASRPGTANYGYTF	-	TRBJ1-2	TRBV2	TRBD1
TGCAGTGCTAGAGCGAGCCACCAGGGTTCACCCCTCCACTTT	CSARASHQGSPLHF	few	TRBJ1-6	TRBV20-1	-
TGTGCCAGCAGCAAGTTCGGACTATACACAGATACGCAGTATTTT	CASSKFGLYTDTQYF	-	TRBJ2-3	TRBV7-8	-
TGCGCCAGCAGCTTGGTTGCGGGAGACCACGAGCAGTACTTC	CASSLVAGDHEQYF	-	TRBJ2-7	TRBV5-1	TRBD2
TGTGCCAGCAGCAGGTTTCCGGAAGCTTTCTTT	CASSRFPEAFF	-	TRBJ1-1	TRBV28	-
TGTGCCAGCAGACCTCAGACAGGCTCCTACGAGCAGTACTTC	CASRPQTGSYEQYF	-	TRBJ2-7	TRBV28	-
TGTGCCAGCAGCGACACAAGGAGCTCCTACGAGCAGTACTTC	CASSDTRSSYEQYF	-	TRBJ2-7	TRBV5-5	-
TGTGCCAGCAGCTTGTCCTGGTACCAAGAGACCCAGTACTTC	CASSLSWYQETQYF	-	TRBJ2-5	TRBV7-2	-
TGCAGTGCTAGAGGGGACAGGGGGGGCGAAAAACTGTTTTTT	CSARGDRGGEKLFF	once	TRBJ1-4	TRBV20-1	TRBD1
TGTGCCAGCAGTACCACAGGGGTCTACTCTGGGGCCAGCGTCCTGACTTTC	CASSTTGVYSGASVLTF	-	TRBJ2-6	TRBV6-6	TRBD1
TGCGCCAGCAGCTGGGCCGGGGCGGCGGAAGAGACCCAGTACTTC	CASSWAGAAEETQYF	-	TRBJ2-5	TRBV5-1	-
TGCAGTGCTAGAAAGGGTTTAGTGGCTCCGAATGAGCAGTTCTTC	CSARKGLVAPNEQFF	-	TRBJ2-1	TRBV20-1	-
TGTGCCAGCAGAGCTGGGGGAAACGTCTACGAGCAGTACTTC	CASRAGGNVYEQYF	-	TRBJ2-7	TRBV6-5	-
TGCAGTGCTAGTACGCGGTGGGGACTAGCGGTACCTGAGCAGTTCTTC	CSASTRWGLAVPEQFF	many	TRBJ2-1	TRBV20-1	TRBD2
TGTGCCAGCAGAGGACAGGGGAGCACAGATACGCAGTATTTT	CASRGQGSTDTQYF	many	TRBJ2-3	TRBV6-5	TRBD1
TGTGCCAGCAGCTTCACTAGCGGGAGTTTCTCGGAGCAGTACTTC	CASSFTSGSFSEQYF	many	TRBJ2-5	TRBV7-2	TRBD2
TGCAGTGCCAGGCGGCCGCCCTTAGGTCATGAAAAACTGTTTTTT	CSARRPPLGHEKLFF	-	TRBJ1-4	TRBV20-1	-
TGTGCCTGGAGAGTGACAGACACTGAAGCTTTCTTT	CAWRVTDTEAFF	few	TRBJ1-1	TRBV30	-
TGCAGTGCTAGATGGGTTCAGGAGCAGTTCTTC	CSARWVQEQFF	few	TRBJ2-1	TRBV20-1	-
TGTGCCAGCAGCATACGGACGGGGGGCAATGAGCAGTACTTC	CASSIRTGGNEQYF	-	TRBJ2-7	TRBV9	-
TGTGCCAACGCCCGAGCGGCCGACTACAATGAGCAGTTCTTC	CANARAADYNEQFF	-	TRBJ2-1	TRBV10-3	-
TGTGCCATCAGGTCTGCCGGGGAGACCCAGTACTTC	CAIRSAGETQYF	-	TRBJ2-5	TRBV10-3	-
TGTGCCAGCAGGAGAATGGACTACGAGCAGTACTTC	CASRRMDYEQYF	-	TRBJ2-7	TRBV2	-
TGTGCCAGCAGCCATAGGGGTTCCAAAAACATTCAGTACTTC	CASSHRGSKNIQYF	-	TRBJ2-4	TRBV3-1	-
TGTGCCAGCAGTGAGACACCTAGGACTAGCGGTAGCACAGATACGCAGTATTTT	CASSETPRTSGSTDTQYF	-	TRBJ2-3	TRBV25-1	TRBD2
TGCAGTGCTGAGGGGGGGGCTTCCAACGAGCAGTACTTC	CSAEGGASNEQYF	-	TRBJ2-7	TRBV20-1	-
TGTGCCAGCAGTCCACAGGTTATCTCCTACGAGCAGTACTTC	CASSPQVISYEQYF	few	TRBJ2-7	TRBV12-3/TRBV12-4	-
TGTGCCAGCAGCGTAGATGAGTTCTATGGCTACACCTTC	CASSVDEFYGYTF	-	TRBJ1-2	TRBV9	-
TGTGCCAGCAGCCCCCCGGGCTTCCCCCAGTACTTC	CASSPPGFPQYF	few	TRBJ2-7	TRBV7-2	-
TGTGCCAGTAGTATCGCGGGACAGGTTGGCACAGATACGCAGTATTTT	CASSIAGQVGTDTQYF	-	TRBJ2-3	TRBV19	TRBD1